This TCR beta chain was sequenced during a study of blood T cell repertoires in COVID-19. Study summary: Samples of COVID-19 (acute and convalescent) were obtained from the United States, Italy and Spain. Nucleic acid was either cDNA or gDNA, and it came from T cells, B-cell-depleted T cells, or PBMCs.

The authors' processing: Amplification of reference gene primers was used by the study to estimate nucleated cell counts. Data came from immunoSEQ multiplex PCR; TCRdb stores just in-frame clones and leaves some out. Clone size and the V and J calls come from that table; the DNA yielded D and trimming. The sample yields some 24,000 clones, approximately 90% seen once. The CDR3 sequence is 15 residues long. Per the germline V gene, CDR1 is SGHVS and CDR2 is FQNEAQ. V was shortened by 2 bases and J by 5 bases, with 13 bases between the two germline ends. The clonotype comes from a man between 65 and 80 years old with acute or convalescent COVID-19. The sample consisted of peripheral blood. This chain uses TRBV7-8 with TRBJ1-3; D possibly corresponds to TRBD1 (6 bases). The CDR3 is CASSLQGRPRNTIYF. CDR3 sequence (DNA): TGTGCCAGCAGCTTACAGGGGCGGCCCCGAAACACCATATATTTT.